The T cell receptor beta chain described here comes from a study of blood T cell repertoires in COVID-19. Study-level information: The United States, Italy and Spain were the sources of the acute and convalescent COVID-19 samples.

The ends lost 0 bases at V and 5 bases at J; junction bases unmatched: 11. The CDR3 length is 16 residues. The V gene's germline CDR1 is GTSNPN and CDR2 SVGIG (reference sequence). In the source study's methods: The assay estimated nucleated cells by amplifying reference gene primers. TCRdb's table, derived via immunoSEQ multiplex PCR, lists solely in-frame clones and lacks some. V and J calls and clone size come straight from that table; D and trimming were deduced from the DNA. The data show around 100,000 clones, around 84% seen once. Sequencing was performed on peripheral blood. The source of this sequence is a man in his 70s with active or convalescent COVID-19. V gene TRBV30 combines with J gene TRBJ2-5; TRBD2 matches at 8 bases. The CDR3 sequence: CAWSVGPAGGQETQYF. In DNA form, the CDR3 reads TGTGCCTGGAGTGTGGGTCCGGCGGGGGGCCAGGAGACCCAGTACTTC.